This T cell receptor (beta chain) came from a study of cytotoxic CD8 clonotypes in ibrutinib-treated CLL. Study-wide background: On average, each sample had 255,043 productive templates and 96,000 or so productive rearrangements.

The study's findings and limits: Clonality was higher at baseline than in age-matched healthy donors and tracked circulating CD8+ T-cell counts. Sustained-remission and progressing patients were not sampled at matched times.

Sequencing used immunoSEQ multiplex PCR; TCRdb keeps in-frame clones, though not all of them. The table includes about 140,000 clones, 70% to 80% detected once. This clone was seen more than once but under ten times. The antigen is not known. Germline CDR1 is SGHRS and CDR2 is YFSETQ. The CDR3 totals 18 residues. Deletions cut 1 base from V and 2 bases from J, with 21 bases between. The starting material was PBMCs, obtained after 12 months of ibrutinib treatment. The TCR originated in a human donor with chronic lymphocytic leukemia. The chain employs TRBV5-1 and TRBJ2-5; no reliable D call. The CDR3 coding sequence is TGCGCCAGCAGCTTGCAAGGCCCCATCATAACAAAGCAAGAGACCCAGTACTTC. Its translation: CASSLQGPIITKQETQYF.